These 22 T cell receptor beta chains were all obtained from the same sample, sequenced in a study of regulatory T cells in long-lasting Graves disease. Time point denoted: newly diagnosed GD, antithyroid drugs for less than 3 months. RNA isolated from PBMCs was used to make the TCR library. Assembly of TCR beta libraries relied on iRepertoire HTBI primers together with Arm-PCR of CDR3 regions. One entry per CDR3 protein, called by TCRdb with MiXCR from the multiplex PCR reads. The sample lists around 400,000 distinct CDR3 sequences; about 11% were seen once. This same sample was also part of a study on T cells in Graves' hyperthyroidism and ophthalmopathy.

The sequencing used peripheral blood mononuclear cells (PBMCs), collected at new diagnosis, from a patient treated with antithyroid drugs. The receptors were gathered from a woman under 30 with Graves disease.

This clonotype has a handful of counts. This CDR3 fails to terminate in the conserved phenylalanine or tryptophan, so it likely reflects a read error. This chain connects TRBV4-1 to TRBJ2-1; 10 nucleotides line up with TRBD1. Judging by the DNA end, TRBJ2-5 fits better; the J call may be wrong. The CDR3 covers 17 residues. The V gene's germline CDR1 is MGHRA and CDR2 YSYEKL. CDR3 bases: TGCGCCAGCAGCCAAGGGCCAAAAGGACAGGGGGGACAGACCCAGTACCTC. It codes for CASSQGPKGQGGQTQYL.

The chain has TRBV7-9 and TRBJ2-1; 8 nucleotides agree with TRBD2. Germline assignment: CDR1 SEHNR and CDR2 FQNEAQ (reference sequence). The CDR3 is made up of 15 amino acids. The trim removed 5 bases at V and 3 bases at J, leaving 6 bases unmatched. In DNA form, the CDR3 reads TGTGCCAGCAGCCAGGTACTAGCGGACTACAATGAGCAGTTCTTC. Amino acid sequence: CASSQVLADYNEQFF.

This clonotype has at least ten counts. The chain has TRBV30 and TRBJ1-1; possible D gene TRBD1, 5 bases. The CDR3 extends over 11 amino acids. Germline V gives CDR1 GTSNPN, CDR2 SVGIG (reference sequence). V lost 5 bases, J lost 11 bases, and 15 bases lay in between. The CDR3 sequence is CAWAAGPGAFF. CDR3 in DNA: TGTGCCTGGGCAGCAGGGCCAGGGGCTTTCTTT.

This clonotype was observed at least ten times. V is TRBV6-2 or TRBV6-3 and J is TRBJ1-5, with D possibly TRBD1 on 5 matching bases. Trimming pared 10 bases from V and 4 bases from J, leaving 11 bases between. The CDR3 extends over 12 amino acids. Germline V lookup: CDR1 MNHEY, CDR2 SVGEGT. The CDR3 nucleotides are TGTGCCATCGGGGGGGGAAATCAGCCCCAGCATTTT. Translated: CAIGGGNQPQHF.

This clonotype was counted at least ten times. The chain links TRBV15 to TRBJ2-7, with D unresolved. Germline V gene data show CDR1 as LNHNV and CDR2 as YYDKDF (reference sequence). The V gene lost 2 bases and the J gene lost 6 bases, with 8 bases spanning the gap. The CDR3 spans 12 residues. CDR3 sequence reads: CATSRTPPEQYF. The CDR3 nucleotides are TGTGCCACCAGCAGAACACCACCCGAGCAGTACTTC.

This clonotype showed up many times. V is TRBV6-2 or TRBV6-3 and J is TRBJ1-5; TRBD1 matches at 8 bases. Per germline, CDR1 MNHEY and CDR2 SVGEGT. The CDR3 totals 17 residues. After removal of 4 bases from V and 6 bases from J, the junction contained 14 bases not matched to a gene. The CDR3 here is CASSFFYRTGRIQPQHF. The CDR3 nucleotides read TGTGCCAGCAGTTTTTTCTATAGGACAGGGCGGATTCAGCCCCAGCATTTT.

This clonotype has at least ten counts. The CDR3 is CASSPMTLIEEGSNYGYTF. CDR3 nucleotide sequence: TGTGCCAGCAGTCCTATGACCCTTATTGAAGAGGGTTCTAACTATGGCTACACCTTC. The rearrangement uses TRBV28 and TRBJ1-2, with D unresolved. Germline CDR1 and CDR2: MDHEN and SYDVKM. The CDR3 is 19 amino acids. The V end was cut by 5 bases, the J end by 0 bases, with 25 bases between.

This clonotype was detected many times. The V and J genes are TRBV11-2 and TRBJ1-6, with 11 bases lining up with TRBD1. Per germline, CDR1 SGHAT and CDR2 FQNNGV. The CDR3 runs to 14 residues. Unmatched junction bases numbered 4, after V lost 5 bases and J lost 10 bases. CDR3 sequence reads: CASSRDRGSSPLHF. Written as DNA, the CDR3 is TGTGCCAGCAGCCGGGACAGGGGGAGCTCACCCCTCCACTTT. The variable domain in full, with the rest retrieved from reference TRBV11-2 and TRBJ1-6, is EAGVAQSPRYKIIEKRQSVAFWCNPISGHATLYWYQQILGQGPKLLIQFQNNGVVDDSQLPKDRFSAERLKGVDSTLKIQPAKLEDSAVYLCASSRDRGSSPLHFGNGTRLTVT.

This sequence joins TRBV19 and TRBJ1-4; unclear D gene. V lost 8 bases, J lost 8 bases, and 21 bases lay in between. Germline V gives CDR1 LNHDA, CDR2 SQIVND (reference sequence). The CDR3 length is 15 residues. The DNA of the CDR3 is TGTGCCAGTGCCCCAGGCGGAGGCGTCGAGGAAAAACTGTTTTTT. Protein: CASAPGGGVEEKLFF.

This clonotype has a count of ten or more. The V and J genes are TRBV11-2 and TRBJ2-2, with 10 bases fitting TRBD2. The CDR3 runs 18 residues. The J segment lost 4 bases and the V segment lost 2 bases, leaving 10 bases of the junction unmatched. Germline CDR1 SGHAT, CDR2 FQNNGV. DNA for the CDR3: TGTGCCAGCAGCTTACTAGCGGGGGCAATAATCGGCACCGGGGAGCTGTTTTTT. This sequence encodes CASSLLAGAIIGTGELFF.

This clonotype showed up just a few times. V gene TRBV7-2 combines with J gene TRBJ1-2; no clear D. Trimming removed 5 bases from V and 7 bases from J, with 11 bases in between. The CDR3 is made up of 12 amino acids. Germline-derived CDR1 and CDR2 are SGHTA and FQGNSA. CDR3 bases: TGTGCCAGCAGCCAAGATGGAACTGGCTACACCTTC. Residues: CASSQDGTGYTF.

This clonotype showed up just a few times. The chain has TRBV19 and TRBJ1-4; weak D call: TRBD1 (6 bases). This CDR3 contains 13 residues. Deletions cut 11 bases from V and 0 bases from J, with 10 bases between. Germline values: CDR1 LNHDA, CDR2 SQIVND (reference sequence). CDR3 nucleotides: TGTGCCGCAGGGGTCTCAACTAATGAAAAACTGTTTTTT. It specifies CAAGVSTNEKLFF.

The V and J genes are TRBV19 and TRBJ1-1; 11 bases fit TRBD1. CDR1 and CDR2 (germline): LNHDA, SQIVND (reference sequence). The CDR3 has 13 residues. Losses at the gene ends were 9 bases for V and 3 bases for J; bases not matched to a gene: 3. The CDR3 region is CASMDRGHTEAFF. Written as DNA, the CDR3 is TGTGCCAGCATGGACAGGGGGCACACTGAAGCTTTCTTT.

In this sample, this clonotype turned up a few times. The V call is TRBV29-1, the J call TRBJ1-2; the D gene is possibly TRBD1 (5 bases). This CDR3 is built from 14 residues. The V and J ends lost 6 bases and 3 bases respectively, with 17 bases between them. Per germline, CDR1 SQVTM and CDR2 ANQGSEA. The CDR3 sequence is CSVEGPTVDYGYTF. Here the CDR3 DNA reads TGCAGCGTCGAGGGACCGACAGTTGACTATGGCTACACCTTC.

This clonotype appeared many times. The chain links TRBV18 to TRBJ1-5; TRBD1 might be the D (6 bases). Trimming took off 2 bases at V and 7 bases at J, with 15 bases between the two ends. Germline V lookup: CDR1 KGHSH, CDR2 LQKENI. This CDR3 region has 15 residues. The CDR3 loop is CASSPNGGAGQPQHF. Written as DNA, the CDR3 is TGTGCCAGCTCACCAAACGGGGGCGCAGGACAGCCCCAGCATTTT. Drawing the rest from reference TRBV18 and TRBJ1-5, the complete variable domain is NAGVMQNPRHLVRRRGQEARLRCSPMKGHSHVYWYRQLPEEGLKFMVYLQKENIIDESGMPKERFSAEFPKEGPSILRIQQVVRGDSAAYFCASSPNGGAGQPQHFGDGTRLSIL.

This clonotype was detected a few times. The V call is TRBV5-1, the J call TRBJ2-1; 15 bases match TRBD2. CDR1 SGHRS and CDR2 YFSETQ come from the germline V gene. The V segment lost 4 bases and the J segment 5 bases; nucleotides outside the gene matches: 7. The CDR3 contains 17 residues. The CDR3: CASSPWTSGRGNNEQFF. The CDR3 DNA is TGCGCCAGCAGCCCCTGGACTAGCGGGAGGGGGAACAATGAGCAGTTCTTC.

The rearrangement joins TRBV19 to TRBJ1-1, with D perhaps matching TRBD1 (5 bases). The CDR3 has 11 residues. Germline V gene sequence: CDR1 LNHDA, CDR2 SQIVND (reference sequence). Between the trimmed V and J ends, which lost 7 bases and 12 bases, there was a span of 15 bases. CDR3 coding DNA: TGTGCCAGTACCTTAACAGGAGATACTTTCTTT. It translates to CASTLTGDTFF.

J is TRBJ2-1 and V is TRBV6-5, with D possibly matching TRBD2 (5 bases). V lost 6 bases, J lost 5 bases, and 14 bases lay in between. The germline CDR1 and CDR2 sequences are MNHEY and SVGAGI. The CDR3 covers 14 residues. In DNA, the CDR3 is TGTGCCAGCAGCTACCTAGGAGGACACAATGAGCAGTTCTTC. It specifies CASSYLGGHNEQFF.

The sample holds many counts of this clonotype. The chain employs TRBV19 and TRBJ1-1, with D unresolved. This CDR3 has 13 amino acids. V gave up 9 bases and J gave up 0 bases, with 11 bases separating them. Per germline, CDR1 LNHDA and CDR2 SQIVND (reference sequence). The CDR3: CASAIQMNTEAFF. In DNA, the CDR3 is TGTGCCAGCGCTATTCAAATGAACACTGAAGCTTTCTTT.

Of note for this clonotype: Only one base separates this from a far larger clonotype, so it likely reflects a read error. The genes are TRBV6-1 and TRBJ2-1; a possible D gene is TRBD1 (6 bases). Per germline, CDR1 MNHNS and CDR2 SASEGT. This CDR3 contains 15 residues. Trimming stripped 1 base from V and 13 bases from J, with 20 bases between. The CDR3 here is CASSEGPPAGETQFF. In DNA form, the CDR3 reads TGTGCCAGCAGTGAAGGACCTCCGGCAGGGGAGACCCAGTTCTTC.

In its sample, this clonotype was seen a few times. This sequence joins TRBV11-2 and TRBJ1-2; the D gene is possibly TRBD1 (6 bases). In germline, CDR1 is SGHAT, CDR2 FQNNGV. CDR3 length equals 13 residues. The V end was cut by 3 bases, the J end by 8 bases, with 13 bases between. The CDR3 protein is CASSLQGRPGYTF. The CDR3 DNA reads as TGTGCCAGCAGCTTGCAGGGGAGGCCGGGCTACACCTTC. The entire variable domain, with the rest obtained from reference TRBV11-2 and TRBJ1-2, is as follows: EAGVAQSPRYKIIEKRQSVAFWCNPISGHATLYWYQQILGQGPKLLIQFQNNGVVDDSQLPKDRFSAERLKGVDSTLKIQPAKLEDSAVYLCASSLQGRPGYTFGSGTRLTVV.

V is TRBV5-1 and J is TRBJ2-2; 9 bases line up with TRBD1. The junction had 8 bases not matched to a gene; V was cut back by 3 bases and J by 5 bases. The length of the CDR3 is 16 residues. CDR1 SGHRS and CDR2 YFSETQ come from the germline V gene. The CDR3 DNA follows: TGCGCCAGCAGCTCACCGGGACAGGGATGGACCGGGGAGCTGTTTTTT. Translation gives CASSSPGQGWTGELFF.